The source of this T cell receptor (beta chain) is a study of shared clonotypes between healthy human individuals. Produced via immunoSEQ multiplex PCR; TCRdb's table is partial and in-frame only. The sample carries approximately 640,000 clones, about three quarters recorded once. The CDR3 runs to 17 residues. Per germline, CDR1 LGHNT and CDR2 FRNRAP. Unmatched junction bases numbered 10, after V lost 2 bases and J lost 5 bases. V gene TRBV12-5 combines with J gene TRBJ2-1, with 9 bases identical to TRBD2. The sequence was collected from a woman in her twenties or thirties in good health. The source material was memory CD4+ T cells sorted from blood. Documented subset: CD45RA-negative fraction. The CDR3 DNA follows: TGTGCTAGTGGTTTGTCATGGGGGCTAGCGGGAAACAATGAGCAGTTCTTC. This sequence encodes CASGLSWGLAGNNEQFF.